The subject of this entry is one T cell receptor (beta chain). Antigen: not known. These data belong to a study of T cells in localized non-small cell lung cancer. There are 15 residues in the CDR3. Trimming took 8 bases from V and 5 from J, leaving 18 bases between them. CDR1 LGHNA and CDR2 YNFKEQ come from the germline V gene. Findings and limits, study-wide: Uninvolved adjacent lung showed higher T cell clonality than tumor. Longer overall survival accompanied higher blood T cell density. A median of around 58 clones ranked among the top 100 in tumor appeared in adjacent lung.

TCRdb keeps only in-frame clones here, not all; method: immunoSEQ multiplex PCR. The sample includes around 40,000 clones, 70% to 90% of them seen just once. This receptor was taken from a woman between 18 and 55 years old with stage III lung adenocarcinoma. Sequencing used peripheral blood, obtained before any cancer treatment. The chain uses TRBV4-2 and TRBJ1-4, with D uncertain. CDR3 in amino acids: CASAKPGSLNEKLFF. The CDR3 bases are TGTGCCAGCGCCAAACCAGGATCCTTAAATGAAAAACTGTTTTTT.